This T cell receptor beta chain was sequenced for a study of human T cells and chemical hapten exposure (dated by TCRdb to the early 2020s). Broadly, across the study: The libraries were sequenced as a pool, and the TCR yield per sample differed mostly because of small variations in library volumes within the pool. In alopecia patients, the study followed how the peripheral blood TCR repertoire changed in vivo over primary and secondary sensitization to diphenylcyclopropenone (DPC), a hapten. From each blood RNA sample, both TCR alpha and TCR beta chains were sequenced. Overall study results and their limits: Repeated subsampling changed both the strength of the expansion versus patch-test correlation and the threshold at which the correlation became significant. The number of TCRs above 1 in 1000 frequency did not change with DPC sensitization; there was no evidence of global repertoire structure alterations.

Library construction relied on RACE. Sequencing used a NextSeq 500. During library preparation, unique molecular identifiers were attached to individual cDNA molecules so that TCRs could be counted quantitatively and reproducibly. In the source study's methods: The median number of TCRs per sample was approximately 93,000, ranging from about 20,000 to 750,000. The Decombinator software suite was used to annotate the V, J and CDR3 of the TCR reads. For the PS versus PT1 abundance plots, all samples were subsampled to the same number of TCRs (28,000). TCRs were defined as expanded if absent before sensitization and observed at least eight times at the 2-week time point. TCRdb reprocessed the public reads (quality trimming at Q25 with fastp, clone calling with MiXCR) and kept in-frame beta chains. Rows merge per CDR3 protein into single entries with the most common DNA and genes. The V and J calls here are based on TCRdb, not the publication. This sample holds more than 75,000 distinct CDR3 sequences; roughly 8.6% were observed only once. Clones ranked in the top ten supply less than 2% of the sample.

Ten or more counts support this clonotype. Which antigen it targets is not known. Per-nucleotide qualities are absent, and no much larger clonotype sits a single base away. As encoded in the germline V gene, CDR1 is SQVTM while CDR2 is ANQGSEA. Reading from cysteine to phenylalanine, the CDR3 counts 12 amino acids. The kept DNA is CDR3 alone, 36 bases in frame from the first base. V is shortened by 7 bases, J by 4 bases, and the region joining them spans 14 bases. What this sample's time point label stands for: healthy volunteer bleed at 6 weeks. Unfractionated whole blood was collected in Tempus Blood RNA tubes, and total RNA was extracted from that blood. As TCR sequencing controls, several healthy volunteers were used, with blood taken at day 0, 2 weeks and 6 weeks.

Input material: whole blood. The sequence joins TRBV29-1 to TRBJ2-7; the D gene is unclear. The TCR sequence derives from a male donor in good health. Some clones in this sample may be carry-over from other donors' samples. The DNA sequence reads TGCAGCGCCCGGACGGCTCAGTACGAGCAGTACTTC. This yields the protein CSARTAQYEQYF.